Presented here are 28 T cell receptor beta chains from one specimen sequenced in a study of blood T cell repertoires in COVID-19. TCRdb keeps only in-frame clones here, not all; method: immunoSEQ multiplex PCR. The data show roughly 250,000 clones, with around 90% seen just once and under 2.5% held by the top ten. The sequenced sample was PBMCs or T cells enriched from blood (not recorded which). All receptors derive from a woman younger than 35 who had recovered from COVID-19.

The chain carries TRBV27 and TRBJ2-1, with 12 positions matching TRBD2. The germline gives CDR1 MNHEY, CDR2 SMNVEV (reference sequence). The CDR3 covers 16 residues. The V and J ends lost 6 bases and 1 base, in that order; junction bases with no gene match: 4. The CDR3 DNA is TGTGCCAGCAGAAAACTAGCGGGGGGTTCCTACAATGAGCAGTTCTTC. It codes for CASRKLAGGSYNEQFF.

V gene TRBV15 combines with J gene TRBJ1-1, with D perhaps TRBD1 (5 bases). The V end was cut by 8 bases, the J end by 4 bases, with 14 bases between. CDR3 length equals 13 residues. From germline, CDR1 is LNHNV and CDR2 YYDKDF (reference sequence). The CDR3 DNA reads TGTGCCACCCGACCCTCGGGGGTCACTGAAGCTTTCTTT. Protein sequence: CATRPSGVTEAFF.

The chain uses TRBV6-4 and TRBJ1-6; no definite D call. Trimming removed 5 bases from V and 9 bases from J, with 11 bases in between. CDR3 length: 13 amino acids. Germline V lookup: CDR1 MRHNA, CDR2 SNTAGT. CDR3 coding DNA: TGTGCCAGCAGTCGGTCCTTTTTTTCACCCCTCCACTTT. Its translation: CASSRSFFSPLHF.

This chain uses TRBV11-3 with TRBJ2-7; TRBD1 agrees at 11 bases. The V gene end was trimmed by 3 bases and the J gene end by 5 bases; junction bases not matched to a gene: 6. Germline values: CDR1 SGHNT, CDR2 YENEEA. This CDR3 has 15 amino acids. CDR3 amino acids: CASSFGTGGVNEQYF. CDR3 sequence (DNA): TGTGCCAGCAGCTTCGGGACAGGGGGTGTCAACGAGCAGTACTTC.

The CDR3 loop reads CASSLRLAGVLETQYF. The CDR3 nucleotides read TGTGCCAGCAGCTTAAGACTAGCGGGAGTGTTGGAGACCCAGTACTTC. The J gene is TRBJ2-5, the V gene TRBV7-9; TRBD2 matches 12 bases. The CDR3 has 16 residues. Germline V CDR1 and CDR2: SEHNR, FQNEAQ (reference sequence). Trimming took 2 bases from V and 5 from J; bases not matched to a gene: 6.

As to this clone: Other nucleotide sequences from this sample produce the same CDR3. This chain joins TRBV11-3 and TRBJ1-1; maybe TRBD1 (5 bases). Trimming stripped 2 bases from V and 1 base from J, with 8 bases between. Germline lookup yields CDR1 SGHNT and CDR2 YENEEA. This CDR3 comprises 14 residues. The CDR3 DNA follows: TGTGCCAGCAGCTTATCAGGGCCGAACACTGAAGCTTTCTTT. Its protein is CASSLSGPNTEAFF.

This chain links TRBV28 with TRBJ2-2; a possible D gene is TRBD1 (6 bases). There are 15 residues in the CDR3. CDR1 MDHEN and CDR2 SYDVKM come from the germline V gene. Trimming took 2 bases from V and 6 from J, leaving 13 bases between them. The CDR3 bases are TGTGCCAGCAGTTTAATTCTAGAGGGGGCCGGGGAGCTGTTTTTT. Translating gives CASSLILEGAGELFF.

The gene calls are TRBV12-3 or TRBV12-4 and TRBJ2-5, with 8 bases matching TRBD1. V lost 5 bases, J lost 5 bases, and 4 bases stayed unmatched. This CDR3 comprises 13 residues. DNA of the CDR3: TGTGCCAGCAGTCGACAGGGGAGGGAGACCCAGTACTTC. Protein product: CASSRQGRETQYF.

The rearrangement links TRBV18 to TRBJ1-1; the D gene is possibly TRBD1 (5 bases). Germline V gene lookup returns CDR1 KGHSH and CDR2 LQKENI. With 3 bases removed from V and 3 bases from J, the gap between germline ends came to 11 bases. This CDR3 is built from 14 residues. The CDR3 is CASSPTREDTEAFF. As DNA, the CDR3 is TGTGCCAGCTCACCGACCAGGGAGGACACTGAAGCTTTCTTT.

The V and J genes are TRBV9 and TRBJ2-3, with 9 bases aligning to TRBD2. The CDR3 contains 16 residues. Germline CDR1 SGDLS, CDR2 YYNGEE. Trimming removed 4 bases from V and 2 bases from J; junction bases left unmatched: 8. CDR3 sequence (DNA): TGTGCCAGCAGCCCCCGCGTAGCGGGGGCCACAGATACGCAGTATTTT. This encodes CASSPRVAGATDTQYF. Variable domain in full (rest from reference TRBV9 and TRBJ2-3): DSGVTQTPKHLITATGQRVTLRCSPRSGDLSVYWYQQSLDQGLQFLIQYYNGEERAKGNILERFSAQQFPDLHSELNLSSLELGDSALYFCASSPRVAGATDTQYFGPGTRLTVL.

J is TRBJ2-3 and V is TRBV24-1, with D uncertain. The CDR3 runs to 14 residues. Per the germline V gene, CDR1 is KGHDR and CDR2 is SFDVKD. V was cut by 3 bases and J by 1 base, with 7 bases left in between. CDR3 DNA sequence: TGTGCCACCAGTGATCCTTCTCGCACAGATACGCAGTATTTT. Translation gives CATSDPSRTDTQYF.

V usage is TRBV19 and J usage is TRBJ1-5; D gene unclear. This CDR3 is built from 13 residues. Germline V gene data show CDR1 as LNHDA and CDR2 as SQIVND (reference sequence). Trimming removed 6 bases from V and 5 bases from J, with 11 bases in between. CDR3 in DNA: TGTGCCAGTAGCCCCTCGGGAGATCAGCCCCAGCATTTT. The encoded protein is CASSPSGDQPQHF. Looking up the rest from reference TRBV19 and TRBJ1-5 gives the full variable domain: DGGITQSPKYLFRKEGQNVTLSCEQNLNHDAMYWYRQDPGQGLRLIYYSQIVNDFQKGDIAEGYSVSREKKESFPLTVTSAQKNPTAFYLCASSPSGDQPQHFGDGTRLSIL.

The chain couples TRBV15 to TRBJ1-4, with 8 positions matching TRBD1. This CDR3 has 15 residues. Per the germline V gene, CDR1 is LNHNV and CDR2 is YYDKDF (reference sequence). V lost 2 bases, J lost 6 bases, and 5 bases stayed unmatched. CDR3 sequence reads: CATSRQQGEDEKLFF. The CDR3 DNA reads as TGTGCCACCAGCAGACAACAGGGGGAGGATGAAAAACTGTTTTTT.

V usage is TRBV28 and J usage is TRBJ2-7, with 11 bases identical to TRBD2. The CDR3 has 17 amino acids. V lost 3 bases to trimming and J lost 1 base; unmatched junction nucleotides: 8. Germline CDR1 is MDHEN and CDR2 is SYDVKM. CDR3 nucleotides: TGTGCCAGCAGTTTTTGGCCTAGCGGGAGGAAATCCTACGAGCAGTACTTC. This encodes CASSFWPSGRKSYEQYF.

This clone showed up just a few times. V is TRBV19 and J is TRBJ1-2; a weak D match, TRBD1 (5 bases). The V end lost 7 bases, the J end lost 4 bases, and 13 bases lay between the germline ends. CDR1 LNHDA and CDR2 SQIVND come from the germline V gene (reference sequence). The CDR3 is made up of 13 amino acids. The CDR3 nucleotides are TGTGCCAGTAAAGGCAGGGCCATCTATGGCTACACCTTC. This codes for CASKGRAIYGYTF.

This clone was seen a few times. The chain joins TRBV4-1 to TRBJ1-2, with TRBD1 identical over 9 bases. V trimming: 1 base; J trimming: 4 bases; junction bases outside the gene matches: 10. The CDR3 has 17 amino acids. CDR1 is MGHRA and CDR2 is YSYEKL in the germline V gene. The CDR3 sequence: CASSQVENRGQGYGYTF. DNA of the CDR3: TGCGCCAGCAGCCAAGTGGAAAACAGGGGGCAAGGCTATGGCTACACCTTC.

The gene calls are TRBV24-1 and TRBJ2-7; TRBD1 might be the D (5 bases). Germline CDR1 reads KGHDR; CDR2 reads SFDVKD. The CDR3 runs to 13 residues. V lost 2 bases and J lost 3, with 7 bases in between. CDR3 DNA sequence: TGTGCCACCAGTGATTGGGGCGGCTACGAGCAGTACTTC. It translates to CATSDWGGYEQYF.

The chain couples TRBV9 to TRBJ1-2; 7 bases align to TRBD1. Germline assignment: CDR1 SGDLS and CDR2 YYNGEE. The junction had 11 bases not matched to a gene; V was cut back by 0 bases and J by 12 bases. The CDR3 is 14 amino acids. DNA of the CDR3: TGTGCCAGCAGCGTAGCTCCGGGACAGCCCCTTCACACCTTC. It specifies CASSVAPGQPLHTF.

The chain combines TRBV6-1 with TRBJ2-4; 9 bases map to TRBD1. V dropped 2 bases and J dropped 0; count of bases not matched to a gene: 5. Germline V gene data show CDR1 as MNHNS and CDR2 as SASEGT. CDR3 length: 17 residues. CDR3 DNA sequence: TGTGCCAGCAGTGAAAAAGGACAGGGGCTAGCCAAAAACATTCAGTACTTC. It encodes CASSEKGQGLAKNIQYF.

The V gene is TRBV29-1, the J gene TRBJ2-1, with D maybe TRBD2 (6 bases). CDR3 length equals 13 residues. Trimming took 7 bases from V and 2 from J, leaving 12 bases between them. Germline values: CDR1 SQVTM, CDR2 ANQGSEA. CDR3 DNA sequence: TGCAGCGCGGGACTTGGGCCCTACAATGAGCAGTTCTTC. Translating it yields CSAGLGPYNEQFF.

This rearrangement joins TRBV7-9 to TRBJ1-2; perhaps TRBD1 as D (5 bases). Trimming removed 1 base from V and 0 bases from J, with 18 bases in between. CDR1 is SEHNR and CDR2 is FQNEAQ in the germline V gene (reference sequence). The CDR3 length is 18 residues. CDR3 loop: CASSLGNYRTISNYGYTF. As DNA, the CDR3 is TGTGCCAGCAGCTTAGGAAACTACAGGACAATCTCTAACTATGGCTACACCTTC.

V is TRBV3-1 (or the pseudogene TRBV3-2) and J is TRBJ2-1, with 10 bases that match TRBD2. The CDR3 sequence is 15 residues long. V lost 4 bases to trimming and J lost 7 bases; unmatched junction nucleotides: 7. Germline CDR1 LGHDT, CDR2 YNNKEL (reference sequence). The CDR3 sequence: CASSPTGTSDNEQFF. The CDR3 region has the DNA TGTGCCAGCAGCCCCACAGGGACTAGCGATAATGAGCAGTTCTTC.

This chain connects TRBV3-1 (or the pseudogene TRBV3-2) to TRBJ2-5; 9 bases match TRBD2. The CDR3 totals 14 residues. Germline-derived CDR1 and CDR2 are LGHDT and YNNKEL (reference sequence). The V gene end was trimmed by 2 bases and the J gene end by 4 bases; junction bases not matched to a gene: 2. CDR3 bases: TGTGCCAGCAGCCAAAGCGGGGGGACAGAGACCCAGTACTTC. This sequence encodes CASSQSGGTETQYF.

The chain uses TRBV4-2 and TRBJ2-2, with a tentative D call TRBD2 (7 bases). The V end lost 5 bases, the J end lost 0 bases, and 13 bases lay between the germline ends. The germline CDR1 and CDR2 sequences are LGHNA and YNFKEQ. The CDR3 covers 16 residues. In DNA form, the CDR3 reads TGTGCCAGCAGCTGGGACGGGGGGCCGAACACCGGGGAGCTGTTTTTT. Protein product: CASSWDGGPNTGELFF.

This CDR3 is CASSQLGQETQYF. In nucleotides, the CDR3 is TGTGCCAGCAGCCAACTAGGCCAAGAGACCCAGTACTTC. V and J are TRBV3-1 (or the pseudogene TRBV3-2) and TRBJ2-5; D not resolved. V dropped 2 bases and J dropped 1 base, with 5 bases sitting between them. Germline lookup yields CDR1 LGHDT and CDR2 YNNKEL (reference sequence). The CDR3 consists of 13 residues.

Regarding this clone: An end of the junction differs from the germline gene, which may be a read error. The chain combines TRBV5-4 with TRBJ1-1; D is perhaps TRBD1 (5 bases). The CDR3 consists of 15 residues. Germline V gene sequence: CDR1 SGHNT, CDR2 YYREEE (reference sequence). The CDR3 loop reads CASSLDNRGGTKAFF. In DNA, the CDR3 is TGTGCCAGCAGCTTGGACAATAGGGGTGGCACTAAAGCTTTCTTT.

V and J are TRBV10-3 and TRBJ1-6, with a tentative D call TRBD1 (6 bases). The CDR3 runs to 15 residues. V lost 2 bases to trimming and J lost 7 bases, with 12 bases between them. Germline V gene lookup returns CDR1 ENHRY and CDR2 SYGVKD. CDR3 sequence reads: CAISEQQGLNSPLHF. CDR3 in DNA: TGTGCCATCAGTGAGCAGCAGGGGTTGAATTCACCCCTCCACTTT.

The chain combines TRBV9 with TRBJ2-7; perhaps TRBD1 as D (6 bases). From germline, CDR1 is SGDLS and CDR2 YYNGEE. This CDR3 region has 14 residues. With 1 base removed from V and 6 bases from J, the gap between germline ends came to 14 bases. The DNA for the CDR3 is TGTGCCAGCAGCGTATTGGACAGCCCGGGCGAGCAGTACTTC. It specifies CASSVLDSPGEQYF.